In this sample, the clone carrying this T cell receptor beta chain turned up many times. The sample comes from a study of T-cell reconstitution after alpha-beta-depleted transplantation in children. Germline values: CDR1 MNHEY, CDR2 SVGAGI. This CDR3 comprises 17 residues. Trimming shortened V by 5 bases and J by 5 bases, and 19 bases separated the two germline ends. Unique molecular identifiers were used in preparing the TCRbeta library. MiXCR was run by TCRdb on the PCR reads, yielding one entry per CDR3 protein. The sample has roughly 500,000 distinct CDR3 sequences, over 9.5% seen once. The rearrangement uses TRBV6-5 and TRBJ1-6; D gene unclear. The origin of this receptor is a child younger than 10 with inherited bone marrow failure, due to receive a stem cell transplant. The sample in question was PBMCs, obtained before TCRalphabeta/CD19-depleted stem cell transplant. The CDR3 here is CASSPEPSGWDNSPLHF. In DNA form, the CDR3 reads TGTGCCAGCAGTCCCGAGCCGAGTGGGTGGGATAATTCACCCCTCCACTTT.